Following are 12 T cell receptor beta chains from one sample sequenced in a study of blood T cells in healthy people across ages. The authors ran a second PCR of 7 to 11 cycles using a sample-barcoded 5' primer and a J-beta primer mix. TCRdb reprocessed the 5' RACE reads via MiXCR and lists one record per CDR3 protein. The table includes about 1.4 million distinct CDR3 sequences, roughly 60% detected once. The sequenced sample was blood. All receptors come from a man in his late teens or twenties in good health.

V and J are TRBV6-6 and TRBJ1-5, with a weak D call TRBD1 (6 bases). V was trimmed by 2 bases and J by 1 base, leaving 9 bases between them. Germline V CDR1 and CDR2: MNHNY, SVGAGI (reference sequence). The CDR3 has 15 amino acids. CDR3 loop: CASSYGGPSNQPQHF. DNA for the CDR3: TGTGCCAGCAGTTACGGGGGGCCGAGCAATCAGCCCCAGCATTTT.

The chain employs TRBV9 and TRBJ1-5; D unclear. The CDR3 covers 14 residues. V shed 1 base and J shed 5 bases, with 10 bases lying between them. The V gene's germline CDR1 is SGDLS and CDR2 YYNGEE. This CDR3 reads CASSVFEWDQPQHF. The CDR3 nucleotides read TGTGCCAGCAGCGTATTTGAGTGGGATCAGCCCCAGCATTTT.

This clonotype was seen many times. Written as DNA, the CDR3 is TGCGCCAGCAGCCAAGAGGCATCTACTGGGGCCAACGTCCTGACTTTC. Residues: CASSQEASTGANVLTF. The V gene is TRBV4-3, the J gene TRBJ2-6, with D unresolved. Per the germline V gene, CDR1 is LGHNA and CDR2 is YSLEER. The CDR3 sequence is 16 residues long. V was pared by 0 bases and J by 2 bases, with 8 bases between.

This clonotype was seen repeatedly, ten times or more. V usage is TRBV7-2 and J usage is TRBJ1-2; D is perhaps TRBD1 (5 bases). V lost 4 bases and J 1 base, leaving 7 bases between the germline ends. This CDR3 is built from 13 residues. Germline CDR1 SGHTA, CDR2 FQGNSA. The CDR3 protein is CASSSDSNYGYTF. For the CDR3, the DNA is TGTGCCAGCAGCTCCGACAGTAACTATGGCTACACCTTC.

The chain is built from TRBV5-1 and TRBJ2-3, with TRBD2 identical over 13 bases. The germline V gene has CDR1 SGHRS and CDR2 YFSETQ. The CDR3 covers 15 residues. The junction had 3 bases not matched to a gene; V was cut back by 3 bases and J by 5 bases. The chain's CDR3 is CASSSTSGGQDTQYF. The CDR3 DNA reads TGCGCCAGCAGCTCGACTAGCGGGGGGCAAGATACGCAGTATTTT. The full variable domain, its missing parts supplied by reference TRBV5-1 and TRBJ2-3, is KAGVTQTPRYLIKTRGQQVTLSCSPISGHRSVSWYQQTPGQGLQFLFEYFSETQRNKGNFPGRFSGRQFSNSRSEMNVSTLELGDSALYLCASSSTSGGQDTQYFGPGTRLTVL.

CDR3 nucleotide sequence: TGTGCCAGCAGCCAAGGGCCTAGACAGGGACCACCCTACGAGCAGTACTTC. Residues: CASSQGPRQGPPYEQYF. V usage is TRBV3-1 and J usage is TRBJ2-7; 7 nucleotides agree with TRBD1. The CDR3 sequence is 17 residues long. Per germline, CDR1 LGHDT and CDR2 YNNKEL (reference sequence). V trimming: 1 base; J trimming: 2 bases; junction bases outside the gene matches: 11.

This clonotype has a handful of counts. V usage is TRBV11-3 and J usage is TRBJ2-3; D remains ambiguous. The germline V and J ends were trimmed by 5 bases and 5 bases, with 8 bases remaining between them. The CDR3 is made up of 12 amino acids. Germline loops: CDR1 SGHNT, CDR2 YENEEA. In nucleotides, the CDR3 is TGTGCCAGCAGCCGGGTGGAAGATACGCAGTATTTT. Translated: CASSRVEDTQYF.

This clonotype was counted between two and nine times. The chain couples TRBV29-1 to TRBJ2-7; the D gene is possibly TRBD2 (7 bases). The CDR3 is 13 residues long. Deletions cut 4 bases from V and 2 bases from J, with 12 bases between. Germline V CDR1 and CDR2: SQVTM, ANQGSEA. This chain's CDR3 is CSVGRGAAYEQYF. The CDR3 DNA reads TGCAGCGTTGGACGGGGGGCGGCCTACGAGCAGTACTTC.

This clonotype was seen more than once but under ten times. The chain employs TRBV12-3 or TRBV12-4 and TRBJ2-6; TRBD1 or TRBD2 may be the D gene (5 bases each). Deletions cut 5 bases from V and 0 bases from J, with 20 bases between. The CDR3 loop spans 19 amino acids. The CDR3 region has the DNA TGTGCCAGCAGTCCGTTGGGACGTCGAATTTTCTCTGGGGCCAACGTCCTGACTTTC. The encoded protein is CASSPLGRRIFSGANVLTF.

The chain carries TRBV29-1 and TRBJ1-2, with 7 bases matching TRBD1. J was trimmed by 8 bases and V by 3 bases; bases with no gene match: 6. The germline V gene has CDR1 SQVTM and CDR2 ANQGSEA. The CDR3 consists of 12 residues. This chain's CDR3 is CSVDTGVRGYTF. The CDR3 nucleotides read TGCAGCGTTGACACAGGGGTTCGGGGCTACACCTTC.

The chain employs TRBV10-1 and TRBJ2-5, with D possibly matching TRBD2 (6 bases). With the DNA end fitting TRBJ2-7 better, the J assignment may be wrong. CDR1 is WNHNN and CDR2 is SYGVQD in the germline V gene (reference sequence). There are 13 residues in the CDR3. The CDR3 nucleotides read TGCGCCAGCAGTCCCGGAGGAGGGTTCGAGCAGTACTTC. Amino acid sequence: CASSPGGGFEQYF.

The chain employs TRBV4-3 and TRBJ1-1, with TRBD1 matching over 8 bases. CDR1 is LGHNA, CDR2 YSLEER, per germline. V lost 1 base to trimming and J lost 10 bases; unmatched junction nucleotides: 14. The CDR3 has 16 residues. CDR3 coding DNA: TGCGCCAGCAGCCAAGTATGGTTACAGGGGGGAATAGGAGCTTTCTTT. Its protein is CASSQVWLQGGIGAFF.